The rows below give T cell receptor beta chains drawn from one sample of a study of regulatory T cells in long-lasting Graves disease. TCRdb called the multiplex PCR reads again in MiXCR, with one record for every CDR3 protein. The sample shows fewer than 400,000 distinct CDR3 sequences, less than 25% of them seen only once. The sequencing used peripheral blood mononuclear cells (PBMCs), collected when the disease was refractory, from a patient treated with antithyroid drugs. Receptor source: a female donor with Graves disease. The CDR3 runs from the conserved cysteine through the conserved F or W. The D gene is left open where the match is weak. Expanded clones are given a class, and other clones once, few, many or no size at all.

clone_size: -; j_call: TRBJ2-7; v_call: TRBV20-1; d_call: -; cdr3_aa: CSARDFAGPFYEQYF; cdr3_nt: TGCAGTGCTAGAGATTTTGCGGGACCCTTTTACGAGCAGTACTTC
clone_size: -; j_call: TRBJ2-2; v_call: TRBV6-2/TRBV6-3; d_call: TRBD2; cdr3_aa: CASSPQTSIFPGELFF; cdr3_nt: TGTGCCAGCAGTCCCCAGACTAGCATCTTCCCCGGGGAGCTGTTTTTT
clone_size: many; j_call: TRBJ2-7; v_call: TRBV7-2; d_call: -; cdr3_aa: CASSRGRAYEQYF; cdr3_nt: TGTGCCAGCAGCAGGGGCAGGGCGTACGAGCAGTACTTC
clone_size: many; j_call: TRBJ2-7; v_call: TRBV2; d_call: TRBD2; cdr3_aa: CASSPSGLAGGPSHEQYF; cdr3_nt: TGTGCCAGCAGCCCTTCGGGACTAGCGGGAGGGCCCTCTCACGAGCAGTACTTC
clone_size: -; j_call: TRBJ1-2; v_call: TRBV19; d_call: TRBD1; cdr3_aa: CASRGQGAIYGYTF; cdr3_nt: TGTGCCAGTAGAGGACAGGGGGCTATCTATGGCTACACCTTC
clone_size: -; j_call: TRBJ2-1; v_call: TRBV28; d_call: -; cdr3_aa: CASRTEGLDEQFF; cdr3_nt: TGTGCCAGCAGAACGGAGGGACTTGATGAGCAGTTCTTC
clone_size: many; j_call: TRBJ2-5; v_call: TRBV7-2; d_call: TRBD2; cdr3_aa: CASSLEAGGGRETQYF; cdr3_nt: TGTGCCAGCAGCTTAGAGGCCGGGGGAGGGAGGGAGACCCAGTACTTC
clone_size: few; j_call: TRBJ1-3; v_call: TRBV12-3/TRBV12-4; d_call: -; cdr3_aa: CASSFGDNTIYF; cdr3_nt: TGTGCCAGCAGTTTCGGGGATAACACCATATATTTT
clone_size: few; j_call: TRBJ1-1; v_call: TRBV7-9; d_call: -; cdr3_aa: CASTSTRRNTEAFF; cdr3_nt: TGTGCCAGCACCTCTACGAGGCGAAACACTGAAGCTTTCTTT
clone_size: few; j_call: TRBJ2-1; v_call: TRBV5-1; d_call: TRBD1; cdr3_aa: CASSPRQGADNEQFF; cdr3_nt: TGCGCCAGCAGCCCTAGACAGGGGGCGGATAATGAGCAGTTCTTC
clone_size: -; j_call: TRBJ2-2; v_call: TRBV10-3; d_call: -; cdr3_aa: CAIRAANPPTGELFF; cdr3_nt: TGTGCCATCAGGGCGGCGAACCCTCCCACCGGGGAGCTGTTTTTT
clone_size: many; j_call: TRBJ2-5; v_call: TRBV20-1; d_call: -; cdr3_aa: CSARDPYLPQETQYF; cdr3_nt: TGCAGTGCTAGAGACCCCTACCTACCACAAGAGACCCAGTACTTC
clone_size: -; j_call: TRBJ2-2; v_call: TRBV27; d_call: TRBD2; cdr3_aa: CASSFLAGGTGELFF; cdr3_nt: TGTGCCAGCAGTTTTCTAGCGGGAGGTACCGGGGAGCTGTTTTTT
clone_size: many; j_call: TRBJ2-7; v_call: TRBV20-1; d_call: TRBD1; cdr3_aa: CSAVDWAGGYEQYF; cdr3_nt: TGCAGTGCCGTGGATTGGGCAGGGGGCTACGAGCAGTACTTC
clone_size: -; j_call: TRBJ1-2; v_call: TRBV29-1; d_call: -; cdr3_aa: CSVESLRGYGYTF; cdr3_nt: TGCAGCGTTGAGAGCCTGAGAGGCTATGGCTACACCTTC